This is a list of T cell receptor beta chains from one sample in a study of blood T cell repertoires in COVID-19. Assay used: immunoSEQ multiplex PCR; TCRdb lists only in-frame clones, some missing. The sample has about 260,000 clones, about 83% seen once; the top ten hold more than 8%. The sample taken for sequencing was peripheral blood. These receptors all stem from a woman in her fifties or sixties who had recovered from COVID-19. CDR3s include the opening cysteine and the closing phenylalanine or tryptophan. The order of the fields is CDR3 protein, CDR3 DNA, J gene, V gene, D gene, clone size. The D gene is left open where the match is weak. Size values are once, few and many counts, or a class for expanded clones, and some rows have none.

CDR3aa: CASRYQEGYTF
CDR3nt: TGTGCCAGCCGGTACCAGGAAGGCTACACCTTC
j_gene: TRBJ1-2
v_gene: TRBV2
d_gene: NA
abundance: NA

CDR3aa: CASSLRGGRTSYGYTF
CDR3nt: TGTGCCAGCAGCCTGAGGGGGGGCCGAACAAGCTATGGCTACACCTTC
j_gene: TRBJ1-2
v_gene: TRBV7-9
d_gene: NA
abundance: few

CDR3aa: CASSILDGNNQPQHF
CDR3nt: TGTGCCAGCAGTATATTAGACGGGAACAATCAGCCCCAGCATTTT
j_gene: TRBJ1-5
v_gene: TRBV28
d_gene: NA
abundance: NA

CDR3aa: CASNPRELRTDTQYF
CDR3nt: TGTGCCAGCAACCCTCGGGAGCTCCGCACAGATACGCAGTATTTT
j_gene: TRBJ2-3
v_gene: TRBV6-2/TRBV6-3
d_gene: NA
abundance: NA

CDR3aa: CASSLTGGNTGELFF
CDR3nt: TGTGCCAGCAGCTTGACAGGGGGGAACACCGGGGAGCTGTTTTTT
j_gene: TRBJ2-2
v_gene: TRBV7-3
d_gene: TRBD1
abundance: NA

CDR3aa: CASSRAGDRPDTQYF
CDR3nt: TGTGCCAGCAGCCGAGCGGGAGATCGGCCAGATACGCAGTATTTT
j_gene: TRBJ2-3
v_gene: TRBV7-3
d_gene: TRBD2
abundance: NA

CDR3aa: CASNWGVRAIYF
CDR3nt: TGTGCCAGCAACTGGGGGGTGCGGGCCATATATTTT
j_gene: TRBJ1-3
v_gene: TRBV5-8
d_gene: NA
abundance: NA

CDR3aa: CASSNKLTQRDTQYF
CDR3nt: TGCGCCAGCTCTAATAAATTGACTCAACGTGATACGCAGTATTTT
j_gene: TRBJ2-3
v_gene: TRBV4-1
d_gene: NA
abundance: NA

CDR3aa: CAWSGGLGALYEQYF
CDR3nt: TGTGCCTGGAGTGGGGGTTTGGGGGCGCTTTACGAGCAGTACTTC
j_gene: TRBJ2-7
v_gene: TRBV30
d_gene: NA
abundance: NA

CDR3aa: CASRRRVLNTEAFF
CDR3nt: TGTGCCAGCAGGAGACGGGTCCTGAACACTGAAGCTTTCTTT
j_gene: TRBJ1-1
v_gene: TRBV2
d_gene: NA
abundance: many

CDR3aa: CASSISGTYDGYTF
CDR3nt: TGTGCCAGCAGTATCTCCGGGACATACGATGGCTACACCTTC
j_gene: TRBJ1-2
v_gene: TRBV27
d_gene: NA
abundance: NA

CDR3aa: CASSAGETQYF
CDR3nt: TGTGCCTCTAGCGCCGGGGAGACCCAGTACTTC
j_gene: TRBJ2-5
v_gene: TRBV4-2
d_gene: NA
abundance: NA

CDR3aa: CASSFFRGNQPQHF
CDR3nt: TGTGCCAGCAGTTTTTTTAGAGGCAATCAGCCCCAGCATTTT
j_gene: TRBJ1-5
v_gene: TRBV28
d_gene: NA
abundance: NA

CDR3aa: CSVRETTDTQYF
CDR3nt: TGCAGCGTTCGGGAGACCACAGATACGCAGTATTTT
j_gene: TRBJ2-3
v_gene: TRBV29-1
d_gene: NA
abundance: NA

CDR3aa: CASSREAGEGTQYF
CDR3nt: TGTGCCAGCAGCAGAGAAGCCGGCGAGGGGACCCAGTACTTC
j_gene: TRBJ2-5
v_gene: TRBV7-3
d_gene: NA
abundance: NA

CDR3aa: CASSLVITSGNTGELFF
CDR3nt: TGTGCCAGCAGCTTAGTTATTACTAGCGGGAACACCGGGGAGCTGTTTTTT
j_gene: TRBJ2-2
v_gene: TRBV11-2
d_gene: TRBD2
abundance: NA

CDR3aa: CASSYSGQRYGYTF
CDR3nt: TGTGCCAGCAGTTACTCAGGCCAGCGGTATGGCTACACCTTC
j_gene: TRBJ1-2
v_gene: TRBV6-5
d_gene: NA
abundance: NA

CDR3aa: CASSVAGRPYEQYF
CDR3nt: TGTGCCAGCAGCGTGGCGGGCAGACCCTACGAGCAGTACTTC
j_gene: TRBJ2-7
v_gene: TRBV9
d_gene: NA
abundance: NA

CDR3aa: CASRAGGYTEAFF
CDR3nt: TGTGCCAGCAGGGCGGGTGGGTACACTGAAGCTTTCTTT
j_gene: TRBJ1-1
v_gene: TRBV6-5
d_gene: NA
abundance: NA

CDR3aa: CASSWGVAANTGELFF
CDR3nt: TGTGCCAGCAGTTGGGGAGTGGCGGCGAACACCGGGGAGCTGTTTTTT
j_gene: TRBJ2-2
v_gene: TRBV6-5
d_gene: NA
abundance: NA

CDR3aa: CASSVRAPTSSDTQYF
CDR3nt: TGTGCCAGCAGCGTTAGGGCCCCGACTAGTTCAGATACGCAGTATTTT
j_gene: TRBJ2-3
v_gene: TRBV7-2
d_gene: NA
abundance: NA

CDR3aa: CASSFRGRNTGELFF
CDR3nt: TGTGCCAGCAGCTTCAGGGGGCGGAACACCGGGGAGCTGTTTTTT
j_gene: TRBJ2-2
v_gene: TRBV5-6
d_gene: TRBD1
abundance: few

CDR3aa: CASSQDRPRQGLGKLFF
CDR3nt: TGTGCCAGCAGCCAAGATAGGCCGCGGCAGGGGCTGGGAAAACTGTTTTTT
j_gene: TRBJ1-4
v_gene: TRBV4-2
d_gene: NA
abundance: NA

CDR3aa: CASRPPGDNYGYTF
CDR3nt: TGTGCCAGCAGACCCCCAGGGGACAACTATGGCTACACCTTC
j_gene: TRBJ1-2
v_gene: TRBV28
d_gene: NA
abundance: NA

CDR3aa: CASSSPLAGGHTDTQYF
CDR3nt: TGTGCCAGCAGTTCTCCCCTAGCGGGGGGGCACACAGATACGCAGTATTTT
j_gene: TRBJ2-3
v_gene: TRBV27
d_gene: TRBD2
abundance: NA

CDR3aa: CASSLNSGANYGYTF
CDR3nt: TGTGCCAGCAGCTTAAACAGCGGGGCTAACTATGGCTACACCTTC
j_gene: TRBJ1-2
v_gene: TRBV7-3
d_gene: NA
abundance: NA

CDR3aa: CASSRSLVGDNEKLFF
CDR3nt: TGCGCCAGCAGCCGTAGTCTGGTAGGGGATAATGAAAAACTGTTTTTT
j_gene: TRBJ1-4
v_gene: TRBV5-1
d_gene: NA
abundance: NA

CDR3aa: CASSSSAGGPYNEQFF
CDR3nt: TGTGCCAGCAGCTCTTCAGCGGGAGGGCCTTACAATGAGCAGTTCTTC
j_gene: TRBJ2-1
v_gene: TRBV7-3
d_gene: TRBD2
abundance: NA

CDR3aa: CASSLEDSSGSEQYF
CDR3nt: TGCGCCAGCAGCTTGGAAGACTCTAGCGGATCCGAGCAGTACTTC
j_gene: TRBJ2-7
v_gene: TRBV5-1
d_gene: TRBD2
abundance: once

CDR3aa: CASSQGRDSDIVYNEQFF
CDR3nt: TGTGCCAGCAGCCAAGGTCGGGACTCCGACATAGTCTACAATGAGCAGTTCTTC
j_gene: TRBJ2-1
v_gene: TRBV4-2
d_gene: NA
abundance: few

CDR3aa: CASSLRQGYNEQFF
CDR3nt: TGTGCCAGCAGCTTACGACAGGGTTACAATGAGCAGTTCTTC
j_gene: TRBJ2-1
v_gene: TRBV7-2
d_gene: TRBD1
abundance: NA

CDR3aa: CASSLSGEQYF
CDR3nt: TGTGCCAGCAGCTTGTCCGGCGAGCAGTACTTC
j_gene: TRBJ2-7
v_gene: TRBV7-2
d_gene: NA
abundance: NA

CDR3aa: CASSLAGVRVNTEAFF
CDR3nt: TGTGCCAGCAGCTTGGCAGGGGTACGAGTGAACACTGAAGCTTTCTTT
j_gene: TRBJ1-1
v_gene: TRBV5-4
d_gene: NA
abundance: NA

CDR3aa: CASSLTRLAGTYEQYF
CDR3nt: TGTGCCAGCAGCTTAACGAGGCTAGCGGGTACCTACGAGCAGTACTTC
j_gene: TRBJ2-7
v_gene: TRBV7-2
d_gene: TRBD2
abundance: NA

CDR3aa: CASSYLQGASTEAFF
CDR3nt: TGTGCCAGCAGTTACTTACAGGGGGCGAGCACTGAAGCTTTCTTT
j_gene: TRBJ1-1
v_gene: TRBV27
d_gene: TRBD1
abundance: NA

CDR3aa: CASRSSGQGQETQYF
CDR3nt: TGTGCCAGCAGATCCTCAGGGCAGGGCCAGGAGACCCAGTACTTC
j_gene: TRBJ2-5
v_gene: TRBV28
d_gene: NA
abundance: NA

CDR3aa: CASSAGLAGGQFF
CDR3nt: TGTGCCAGCAGCGCGGGACTAGCGGGGGGGCAGTTCTTC
j_gene: TRBJ2-1
v_gene: TRBV5-4
d_gene: TRBD2
abundance: NA

CDR3aa: CAISGVGGDPGNTIYF
CDR3nt: TGTGCCATCAGTGGGGTCGGGGGAGATCCTGGAAACACCATATATTTT
j_gene: TRBJ1-3
v_gene: TRBV10-3
d_gene: NA
abundance: NA

CDR3aa: CASSYGPYEQYF
CDR3nt: TGTGCCAGCAGTTACGGGCCGTACGAGCAGTACTTC
j_gene: TRBJ2-7
v_gene: TRBV6-2/TRBV6-3
d_gene: NA
abundance: NA

CDR3aa: CASAGDRNYYGYTF
CDR3nt: TGTGCCAGCGCAGGGGACAGAAACTACTATGGCTACACCTTC
j_gene: TRBJ1-2
v_gene: TRBV6-5
d_gene: TRBD1
abundance: few

CDR3aa: CASSPLPLRFAYEQYF
CDR3nt: TGTGCCAGCAGTCCCCTTCCCCTCAGGTTCGCCTACGAGCAGTACTTC
j_gene: TRBJ2-7
v_gene: TRBV6-2/TRBV6-3
d_gene: NA
abundance: NA

CDR3aa: CASSLVTGGLETQYF
CDR3nt: TGTGCCAGCAGCTTAGTTACGGGGGGCCTGGAGACCCAGTACTTC
j_gene: TRBJ2-5
v_gene: TRBV7-9
d_gene: NA
abundance: NA

CDR3aa: CASSSSPGQAYSNQPQHF
CDR3nt: TGTGCCAGCAGCTCCTCACCGGGACAGGCCTATAGCAATCAGCCCCAGCATTTT
j_gene: TRBJ1-5
v_gene: TRBV11-2
d_gene: TRBD1
abundance: NA

CDR3aa: CASSTQQGNEQFF
CDR3nt: TGTGCCAGTAGTACCCAACAGGGCAATGAGCAGTTCTTC
j_gene: TRBJ2-1
v_gene: TRBV19
d_gene: NA
abundance: NA

CDR3aa: CASRLGSYEQYF
CDR3nt: TGTGCCAGCAGACTAGGCTCCTACGAGCAGTACTTC
j_gene: TRBJ2-7
v_gene: TRBV13
d_gene: NA
abundance: NA

CDR3aa: CASSPSTGGATGELFF
CDR3nt: TGTGCCAGTAGTCCATCGACAGGGGGTGCCACCGGGGAGCTGTTTTTT
j_gene: TRBJ2-2
v_gene: TRBV19
d_gene: TRBD1
abundance: NA

CDR3aa: CASSTQGAYEQYF
CDR3nt: TGTGCCAGCAGCACACAGGGGGCTTACGAGCAGTACTTC
j_gene: TRBJ2-7
v_gene: TRBV7-2
d_gene: TRBD1
abundance: few

CDR3aa: CASSLMDKLSF
CDR3nt: TGTGCCAGCAGTTTAATGGACAAGCTGAGCTTC
j_gene: TRBJ2-7
v_gene: TRBV12-3/TRBV12-4
d_gene: NA
abundance: NA

CDR3aa: CASSGGQRSRTFDSPLHF
CDR3nt: TGTGCCAGCAGCGGGGGACAGCGGAGTAGGACCTTTGATTCACCCCTCCACTTT
j_gene: TRBJ1-6
v_gene: TRBV7-4
d_gene: TRBD1
abundance: NA

CDR3aa: CASSFGSGQETQYF
CDR3nt: TGCGCCAGCAGCTTTGGTAGCGGACAAGAGACCCAGTACTTC
j_gene: TRBJ2-5
v_gene: TRBV5-1
d_gene: NA
abundance: NA

CDR3aa: CASSGQRVQGHSPLHF
CDR3nt: TGTGCCAGCAGCGGTCAAAGGGTCCAGGGTCACTCACCCCTCCACTTT
j_gene: TRBJ1-6
v_gene: TRBV7-9
d_gene: NA
abundance: NA

CDR3aa: CASSSGQGSRQPQHF
CDR3nt: TGTGCCAGCAGTTCGGGACAGGGGAGTCGGCAGCCCCAGCATTTT
j_gene: TRBJ1-5
v_gene: TRBV5-6
d_gene: TRBD1
abundance: NA

CDR3aa: CASSLVGGRASYEQYF
CDR3nt: TGTGCCAGCAGCTTAGTCGGCGGGAGGGCCTCCTACGAGCAGTACTTC
j_gene: TRBJ2-7
v_gene: TRBV7-2
d_gene: TRBD2
abundance: NA

CDR3aa: CASSPSTGQGYYEQYF
CDR3nt: TGTGCCAGCAGCCCTTCGACGGGACAGGGATACTACGAGCAGTACTTC
j_gene: TRBJ2-7
v_gene: TRBV28
d_gene: TRBD1
abundance: many

CDR3aa: CASSLRLAVRTGELFF
CDR3nt: TGTGCCAGCAGCCTCCGGCTAGCGGTTAGGACCGGGGAGCTGTTTTTT
j_gene: TRBJ2-2
v_gene: TRBV6-2/TRBV6-3
d_gene: TRBD2
abundance: NA

CDR3aa: CASSIATGGSPLHF
CDR3nt: TGTGCCAGTAGTATAGCGACAGGAGGATCACCCCTCCACTTT
j_gene: TRBJ1-6
v_gene: TRBV19
d_gene: NA
abundance: NA

CDR3aa: CSVDRPGQTYGYTF
CDR3nt: TGCAGCGTTGACCGACCGGGACAGACCTATGGCTACACCTTC
j_gene: TRBJ1-2
v_gene: TRBV29-1
d_gene: TRBD1
abundance: NA

CDR3aa: CASSLPTANEQFF
CDR3nt: TGTGCCAGCAGTCTTCCGACAGCAAATGAGCAGTTCTTC
j_gene: TRBJ2-1
v_gene: TRBV27
d_gene: NA
abundance: NA

CDR3aa: CASSSRDRGIVYTF
CDR3nt: TGTGCCAGCAGTTCAAGGGACAGGGGGATAGTCTACACCTTC
j_gene: TRBJ1-2
v_gene: TRBV28
d_gene: TRBD1
abundance: few

CDR3aa: CASSIWTSGAEQYF
CDR3nt: TGTGCCAGCAGTATTTGGACTAGCGGGGCCGAGCAGTACTTC
j_gene: TRBJ2-7
v_gene: TRBV28
d_gene: TRBD2
abundance: once